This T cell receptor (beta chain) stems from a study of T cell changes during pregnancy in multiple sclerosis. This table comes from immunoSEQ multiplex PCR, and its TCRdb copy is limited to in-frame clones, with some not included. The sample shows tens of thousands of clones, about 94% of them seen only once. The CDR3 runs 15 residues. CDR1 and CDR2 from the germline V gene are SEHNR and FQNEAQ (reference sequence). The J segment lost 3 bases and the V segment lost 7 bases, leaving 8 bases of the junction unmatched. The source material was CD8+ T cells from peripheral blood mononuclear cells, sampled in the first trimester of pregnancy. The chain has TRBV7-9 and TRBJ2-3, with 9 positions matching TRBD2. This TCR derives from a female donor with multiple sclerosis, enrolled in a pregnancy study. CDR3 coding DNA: TGTGCCAGCATCACGAGGGCGGGAGGGACAGATACGCAGTATTTT. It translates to CASITRAGGTDTQYF.